This entry lists 32 T cell receptor beta chains sequenced from one sample in a study of lymphopenia after photon versus proton radiotherapy. Produced via immunoSEQ multiplex PCR; TCRdb's table is partial and in-frame only. The sample has some 76,000 clones; roughly 90% are singletons. The sample consisted of peripheral blood, taken from a patient treated with photon-based radiotherapy. These receptors all stem from a woman in her thirties or forties with cholangiocarcinoma.

This chain uses TRBV4-3 with TRBJ2-1; 8 bases are a match to TRBD2. The V and J ends lost 3 bases and 6 bases, in that order; junction bases with no gene match: 7. The CDR3 contains 15 residues. CDR1 and CDR2 (germline): LGHNA, YSLEER. The CDR3, as DNA: TGCGCCAGCAGCCAGGACCTAGCGGGTTTCAATGAGCAGTTCTTC. It encodes CASSQDLAGFNEQFF.

This clone was observed a handful of times. V usage is TRBV7-9 and J usage is TRBJ1-2; D ambiguous. Looked up from germline, CDR1 is SEHNR and CDR2 is FQNEAQ (reference sequence). This CDR3 contains 12 residues. V lost 3 bases and J 7 bases, leaving 9 bases between the germline ends. Here the CDR3 DNA reads TGTGCCAGCAGCTTTTTGGCCCTTGGCTACACCTTC. This encodes CASSFLALGYTF.

The CDR3 bases are TGTGCCAGCAGCCAAGAAGGGGGGAGCTATGGCTACACCTTC. It is translated as CASSQEGGSYGYTF. The rearrangement uses TRBV11-2 and TRBJ1-2; possible D gene TRBD1, 6 bases. Germline-derived CDR1 and CDR2 are SGHAT and FQNNGV. Between the trimmed V and J ends, which lost 5 bases and 4 bases, there was a span of 14 bases. CDR3 size: 14 residues.

This chain links TRBV6-1 with TRBJ1-1; 7 bases fit TRBD1. Germline V CDR1 and CDR2: MNHNS, SASEGT. The CDR3 spans 18 residues. V gave up 2 bases and J gave up 0 bases; unmatched junction bases: 12. The CDR3 DNA sequence: TGTGCCAGCAGTGAATTAACCCGCAGGGGGGAGGTGAACACTGAAGCTTTCTTT. Translation gives CASSELTRRGEVNTEAFF.

The rearrangement links TRBV10-1 to TRBJ1-1; D is possibly TRBD1 (6 bases). The V end was cut by 4 bases, the J end by 1 base, with 10 bases between. The CDR3 spans 14 residues. In germline, CDR1 is WNHNN, CDR2 SYGVQD (reference sequence). The CDR3 is CASSASTGNTEAFF. The CDR3 coding sequence is TGCGCCAGCAGTGCCTCGACAGGGAACACTGAAGCTTTCTTT.

The chain combines TRBV28 with TRBJ2-4; weak D call: TRBD1 (5 bases). V was cut by 3 bases and J by 3 bases, with 15 bases left in between. The germline V gene encodes CDR1 MDHEN and CDR2 SYDVKM. The length of the CDR3 is 16 residues. The CDR3 coding sequence is TGTGCCAGCAGTTTGCCCAGGGTATCGGACAAAAACATTCAGTACTTC. It specifies CASSLPRVSDKNIQYF. The variable domain in full, with the rest retrieved from reference TRBV28 and TRBJ2-4, is DVKVTQSSRYLVKRTGEKVFLECVQDMDHENMFWYRQDPGLGLRLIYFSYDVKMKEKGDIPEGYSVSREKKERFSLILESASTNQTSMYLCASSLPRVSDKNIQYFGAGTRLSVL.

This sequence joins TRBV6-6 and TRBJ1-2; D is perhaps TRBD1 (6 bases). The CDR3 is 14 amino acids. V lost 5 bases and J 4 bases, leaving 14 bases between the germline ends. CDR1 MNHNY and CDR2 SVGAGI come from the germline V gene (reference sequence). The CDR3 DNA reads TGTGCCAGCAGTACCACAGGGACCTTCTATGGCTACACCTTC. Amino acids: CASSTTGTFYGYTF.

The chain recombines TRBV7-3 with TRBJ2-2; D not resolved. CDR3 size: 13 residues. The V end was cut by 1 base, the J end by 6 bases, with 6 bases between. In germline, CDR1 is SGHTA, CDR2 FQGTGA. CDR3 residues: CASSLIVSGELFF. DNA for the CDR3: TGTGCCAGCAGCTTAATAGTCTCCGGGGAGCTGTTTTTT.

J is TRBJ2-7 and V is TRBV5-1, with D possibly being TRBD1 or TRBD2 (6 bases each). V was cut by 4 bases and J by 0 bases, with 17 bases left in between. Germline CDR1 reads SGHRS; CDR2 reads YFSETQ. The CDR3 spans 16 residues. As DNA, the CDR3 is TGCGCCAGCAGCCCAGAGGGGGGTCTAAGCTCCTACGAGCAGTACTTC. Translated: CASSPEGGLSSYEQYF.

This sequence joins TRBV2 and TRBJ1-1, with TRBD1 identical over 9 bases. The CDR3 runs 15 residues. Germline assignment: CDR1 SNHLY and CDR2 FYNNEI. V was pared by 6 bases and J by 2 bases, with 7 bases of the junction left unmatched. The CDR3 protein is CASRSRTGENTEAFF. CDR3 bases: TGTGCCAGCAGATCTAGGACAGGGGAAAACACTGAAGCTTTCTTT. Supplemented by reference TRBV2 and TRBJ1-1, the full variable domain reads EPEVTQTPSHQVTQMGQEVILRCVPISNHLYFYWYRQILGQKVEFLVSFYNNEISEKSEIFDDQFSVERPDGSNFTLKIRSTKLEDSAMYFCASRSRTGENTEAFFGQGTRLTVV.

The V and J genes are TRBV6-6 and TRBJ2-3; a possible D gene is TRBD2 (5 bases). The CDR3 is 15 residues long. CDR1 and CDR2 (germline): MNHNY, SVGAGI (reference sequence). V lost 8 bases to trimming and J lost 2 bases, with 17 bases between them. The CDR3 DNA reads TGTGCCAGCCTTAGCCGAGGGAATCCCACAGATACGCAGTATTTT. This sequence encodes CASLSRGNPTDTQYF.

The rearrangement uses TRBV5-6 and TRBJ1-2; D remains ambiguous. Germline values: CDR1 SGHDT, CDR2 YYEEEE. V was clipped by 3 bases and J by 5 bases, with 14 bases between them. This CDR3 is built from 14 residues. The CDR3 sequence is CASSSWLGPYGYTF. The CDR3 DNA sequence: TGTGCCAGCAGCTCCTGGCTAGGACCATATGGCTACACCTTC.

This clone was picked up a small number of times. The chain joins TRBV2 to TRBJ1-1, with 10 bases that match TRBD1. The CDR3 has 13 residues. CDR1 is SNHLY and CDR2 is FYNNEI in the germline V gene. With V trimmed by 6 bases and J by 3 bases, 1 base remained unmatched. CDR3 in DNA: TGTGCCAGCAGGGACAGGGGGTACACTGAAGCTTTCTTT. Translated, it gives CASRDRGYTEAFF.

The chain carries TRBV30 and TRBJ2-2, with D hard to call. CDR3 length equals 16 residues. The V end lost 2 bases, the J end lost 1 base, and 14 bases lay between the germline ends. The germline V gene has CDR1 GTSNPN and CDR2 SVGIG (reference sequence). The CDR3 sequence: CAWSPPQGWNTGELFF. Here the CDR3 DNA reads TGTGCCTGGAGTCCTCCCCAAGGCTGGAACACCGGGGAGCTGTTTTTT.

V is TRBV27 and J is TRBJ2-1; D call uncertain. V shed 7 bases and J shed 4 bases, with 11 bases lying between them. The length of the CDR3 is 13 residues. Germline-derived CDR1 and CDR2 are MNHEY and SMNVEV (reference sequence). CDR3 sequence reads: CASTDRIYNEQFF. CDR3 sequence (DNA): TGTGCCAGCACGGATAGGATATACAATGAGCAGTTCTTC.

The V and J genes are TRBV6-6 and TRBJ2-7; D may be TRBD1 or TRBD2 (6 bases each). Germline CDR1 reads MNHNY; CDR2 reads SVGAGI (reference sequence). V shed 7 bases and J shed 6 bases, with 13 bases lying between them. The CDR3 is made up of 12 amino acids. This chain's CDR3 is CASTDGGGEQYF. The CDR3 DNA is TGTGCCAGCACTGACGGAGGGGGCGAGCAGTACTTC.

The rearrangement joins TRBV28 to TRBJ1-2, with D possibly matching TRBD1 (6 bases). V lost 8 bases, J lost 4 bases, and 20 bases lay in between. CDR1 and CDR2 from the germline V gene are MDHEN and SYDVKM. This CDR3 has 15 residues. The CDR3 region is CASGFITGSRYGYTF. Here the CDR3 DNA reads TGTGCCAGCGGATTTATAACAGGGAGTCGCTATGGCTACACCTTC.

This chain connects TRBV27 to TRBJ2-1, with D uncertain. Germline-derived CDR1 and CDR2 are MNHEY and SMNVEV (reference sequence). V lost 2 bases and J lost 7, with 3 bases in between. This CDR3 is 11 amino acids long. The CDR3 loop is CASSLRNEQFF. The CDR3 bases are TGTGCCAGCAGTTTACGGAATGAGCAGTTCTTC.

The V gene is TRBV19, the J gene TRBJ1-5; 7 nucleotides line up with TRBD1. Trimming cost V 4 bases and J 2 bases; bases outside gene matches: 5. This CDR3 is built from 15 residues. Per the germline V gene, CDR1 is LNHDA and CDR2 is SQIVND (reference sequence). The CDR3 spells CASSRQGGGNQPQHF. In nucleotides, the CDR3 is TGTGCCAGTAGTAGACAGGGAGGGGGCAATCAGCCCCAGCATTTT.

V usage is TRBV10-3 and J usage is TRBJ1-1, with D maybe TRBD1 (5 bases). Trimming shortened V by 7 bases and J by 1 base, and 7 bases separated the two germline ends. The germline CDR1 and CDR2 sequences are ENHRY and SYGVKD. The CDR3 covers 12 residues. CDR3 in amino acids: CAITGQNTEAFF. The DNA for the CDR3 is TGTGCCATCACCGGACAGAACACTGAAGCTTTCTTT.

In its sample, this clone was seen once. The rearrangement joins TRBV7-2 to TRBJ2-3; 7 nucleotides align to TRBD2. Germline CDR1 is SGHTA and CDR2 is FQGNSA. The CDR3 extends over 16 amino acids. V shed 0 bases, J shed 0 bases, and the junction held 3 bases outside the gene matches. CDR3 region: CASSLALALSTDTQYF. The CDR3, as DNA: TGTGCCAGCAGCTTAGCACTAGCGCTCAGCACAGATACGCAGTATTTT.

The V gene is TRBV30, the J gene TRBJ1-1, with a possible D match to TRBD1 (5 bases). The V and J ends lost 8 bases and 5 bases respectively, with 21 bases between them. The CDR3 contains 14 residues. In germline, CDR1 is GTSNPN, CDR2 SVGIG (reference sequence). This chain's CDR3 is CAIEDPTGGTEAFF. DNA for the CDR3: TGTGCCATCGAAGATCCAACAGGAGGGACTGAAGCTTTCTTT.

The rearrangement uses TRBV16 and TRBJ1-4, with no clear D. Trimming left V 1 base short and J 0 bases short, with 6 bases between. The V gene's germline CDR1 is KGHSY and CDR2 FQNENV. The CDR3 is 15 residues long. CDR3 loop: CASSQFRTTNEKLFF. In nucleotides, the CDR3 is TGTGCCAGCAGCCAATTTCGAACAACTAATGAAAAACTGTTTTTT.

J is TRBJ2-5 and V is TRBV7-6, with 8 nucleotides matching TRBD2. The germline V gene has CDR1 SGHVS and CDR2 FNYEAQ. Losses at the gene ends were 5 bases for V and 5 bases for J; bases not matched to a gene: 10. The CDR3 has 15 amino acids. DNA for the CDR3: TGTGCCAGCAGCCCAGATCGGGGGGGGCTGGAGACCCAGTACTTC. This sequence encodes CASSPDRGGLETQYF. Full variable domain (remainder filled in from reference TRBV7-6 and TRBJ2-5): GAGVSQSPRYKVTKRGQDVALRCDPISGHVSLYWYRQALGQGPEFLTYFNYEAQQDKSGLPNDRFSAERPEGSISTLTIQRTEQRDSAMYRCASSPDRGGLETQYFGPGTRLLVL.

The chain combines TRBV2 with TRBJ2-7, with 15 bases lining up with TRBD2. The CDR3 consists of 17 residues. Germline V gene data show CDR1 as SNHLY and CDR2 as FYNNEI. After removal of 3 bases from V and 3 bases from J, the junction contained 6 bases not matched to a gene. The CDR3 DNA is TGTGCCAGCAGTGATGCCGGACTAGCGGGAGGGCTCTACGAGCAGTACTTC. Translation: CASSDAGLAGGLYEQYF.

This clone was detected only once. V and J are TRBV4-2 and TRBJ1-2, with TRBD1 matching 9 bases. The J segment lost 4 bases and the V segment lost 1 base, leaving 4 bases of the junction unmatched. CDR1 LGHNA and CDR2 YNFKEQ come from the germline V gene. The CDR3 spans 15 residues. CDR3 protein: CASSQGTGVSYGYTF. CDR3 sequence (DNA): TGTGCCAGCAGCCAAGGGACAGGGGTATCCTATGGCTACACCTTC.

The chain uses TRBV2 and TRBJ1-1; D unresolved. Germline CDR1 and CDR2: SNHLY and FYNNEI. V was cut by 5 bases and J by 6 bases, with 13 bases left in between. The CDR3 is made up of 13 amino acids. The CDR3 DNA reads TGTGCCAGCAGTCATAGAGATTTTCCTGAAGCTTTCTTT. It encodes CASSHRDFPEAFF.

The chain couples TRBV5-4 to TRBJ2-1; D possibly matches TRBD1 or TRBD2 (5 bases each). Trimming removed 0 bases from V and 7 bases from J, with 11 bases in between. The CDR3 is made up of 14 amino acids. Germline V gives CDR1 SGHNT, CDR2 YYREEE (reference sequence). The CDR3 spells CASSLARERNEQFF. The CDR3 DNA reads TGTGCCAGCAGCTTGGCCAGGGAGAGGAATGAGCAGTTCTTC.

The chain links TRBV28 to TRBJ2-3; 9 bases align to TRBD2. The CDR3 covers 16 residues. Germline loops: CDR1 MDHEN, CDR2 SYDVKM. Trimming removed 5 bases from V and 1 base from J; junction bases left unmatched: 7. The CDR3 nucleotides read TGTGCCAGCAGTCCCTTGGCGGGGGGGCGCACAGATACGCAGTATTTT. Its translation: CASSPLAGGRTDTQYF.

The rearrangement joins TRBV27 to TRBJ2-2; the match to TRBD1 covers 8 bases. The CDR3 consists of 14 residues. V lost 7 bases and J lost 7; bases outside the gene matches: 8. Germline V gene data show CDR1 as MNHEY and CDR2 as SMNVEV (reference sequence). The CDR3 loop is CASTVQGAGGELFF. The CDR3 nucleotides are TGTGCCAGCACAGTCCAGGGGGCTGGCGGGGAGCTGTTTTTT.

This clone turned up a few times. The chain recombines TRBV7-3 with TRBJ2-2; the D is unclear. V was pared by 4 bases and J by 6 bases, with 9 bases between. In germline, CDR1 is SGHTA, CDR2 FQGTGA. This CDR3 has 13 amino acids. In nucleotides, the CDR3 is TGTGCCAGCAGCTCAATATACTCCGGGGAGCTGTTTTTT. Amino acids: CASSSIYSGELFF.

This clone was counted only a few times. This sequence joins TRBV18 and TRBJ1-5; 9 nucleotides match TRBD1. There are 14 residues in the CDR3. CDR1 is KGHSH, CDR2 LQKENI, per germline. The V gene end was trimmed by 6 bases and the J gene end by 6 bases; junction bases not matched to a gene: 6. This CDR3 reads CASSWDRAAQPQHF. The CDR3 nucleotides are TGTGCCAGCTCCTGGGACAGGGCAGCTCAGCCCCAGCATTTT.